This entry lists 13 T cell receptor beta chains sequenced from one sample in a study of CD8+ T cells in alopecia areata. cDNA serving as the sequencing template came from extracted, reverse transcribed RNA. Only in-frame clones appear in the TCRdb table, and some are missing; sequencing was by immunoSEQ multiplex PCR. Seen here are around 190,000 clones, approximately 60% observed once, and the top ten hold roughly 5.3%. The sample consisted of CD8+ T cells sorted from blood. These receptors were obtained from a human donor in good health.

This clone was seen a single time. The chain recombines TRBV15 with TRBJ2-5; 8 bases map to TRBD1. V lost 5 bases and J lost 5; bases outside the gene matches: 13. Germline lookup yields CDR1 LNHNV and CDR2 YYDKDF (reference sequence). This CDR3 region has 16 residues. CDR3 residues: CATSLRGQGPLETQYF. The CDR3 nucleotides are TGTGCCACCAGCTTACGAGGACAGGGCCCCCTGGAGACCCAGTACTTC.

CDR3 nucleotides: TGTGCCAGCAGCTTAAAAACAGGCGGGACCGGGGAGCTGTTTTTT. It codes for CASSLKTGGTGELFF. The chain couples TRBV5-6 to TRBJ2-2; D possibly uses TRBD1 or TRBD2 (5 bases each). The germline gives CDR1 SGHDT, CDR2 YYEEEE. This CDR3 has 15 amino acids. Deletions cut 2 bases from V and 5 bases from J, with 13 bases between. The full variable domain, with the rest looked up from reference TRBV5-6 and TRBJ2-2, is DAGVTQSPTHLIKTRGQQVTLRCSPKSGHDTVSWYQQALGQGPQFIFQYYEEEERQRGNFPDRFSGHQFPNYSSELNVNALLLGDSALYLCASSLKTGGTGELFFGEGSRLTVL.

J is TRBJ2-6 and V is TRBV6-5; D ambiguous. The germline V gene encodes CDR1 MNHEY and CDR2 SVGAGI. This CDR3 contains 15 residues. Trimming left V 4 bases short and J 0 bases short, with 7 bases between. The CDR3 DNA follows: TGTGCCAGCAGTTCTCGCTACTCTGGGGCCAACGTCCTGACTTTC. It is translated as CASSSRYSGANVLTF.

This clone has a handful of counts. The chain joins TRBV4-2 to TRBJ2-7; no clear D. This CDR3 contains 11 residues. V lost 1 base and J lost 3, with 1 base in between. CDR1 and CDR2 from the germline V gene are LGHNA and YNFKEQ. The CDR3 nucleotides read TGTGCCAGCAGCCAAGTCTACGAGCAGTACTTC. This sequence encodes CASSQVYEQYF.

A note on this clone: The identical CDR3 is also encoded by other nucleotide sequences in the sample. The chain combines TRBV7-9 with TRBJ2-7; D is ambiguous. Germline CDR1 SEHNR, CDR2 FQNEAQ (reference sequence). The V and J ends lost 5 bases and 3 bases respectively, with 5 bases between them. The CDR3 is 11 residues long. This CDR3 is CASSPGYEQYF. The CDR3 bases are TGTGCCAGCAGCCCTGGCTACGAGCAGTACTTC. Drawing the rest from reference TRBV7-9 and TRBJ2-7, the complete variable domain is DTGVSQNPRHKITKRGQNVTFRCDPISEHNRLYWYRQTLGQGPEFLTYFQNEAQLEKSRLLSDRFSAERPKGSFSTLEIQRTEQGDSAMYLCASSPGYEQYFGPGTRLTVT.

The chain is built from TRBV4-1 and TRBJ2-7; the D gene is possibly TRBD2 (5 bases). V was trimmed by 0 bases and J by 0 bases, leaving 12 bases between them. This CDR3 region has 16 residues. Germline CDR1 MGHRA, CDR2 YSYEKL. CDR3 sequence reads: CASSQDSVEGSYEQYF. CDR3 nucleotide sequence: TGCGCCAGCAGCCAAGATAGCGTCGAGGGCTCCTACGAGCAGTACTTC.

The V gene is TRBV4-1, the J gene TRBJ2-7, with D possibly called TRBD1 or TRBD2 (5 bases each). The CDR3 runs to 17 residues. The V and J ends lost 0 bases and 2 bases respectively, with 17 bases between them. Per germline, CDR1 MGHRA and CDR2 YSYEKL. CDR3 protein: CASSQERNRDGTYEQYF. The CDR3 nucleotides read TGCGCCAGCAGCCAAGAAAGAAATCGGGACGGAACCTACGAGCAGTACTTC.

This clone was seen more than once but under ten times. V is TRBV29-1 and J is TRBJ2-7; 11 positions agree with TRBD2. V lost 3 bases and J lost 2; bases outside the gene matches: 0. The CDR3 extends over 13 amino acids. Germline loops: CDR1 SQVTM, CDR2 ANQGSEA. The CDR3 protein is CSVETSGAYEQYF. The CDR3 DNA reads TGCAGCGTTGAGACTAGCGGGGCCTACGAGCAGTACTTC.

The rearrangement links TRBV7-9 to TRBJ1-6; D is perhaps TRBD1 (5 bases). The CDR3 runs to 12 residues. Deletions cut 5 bases from V and 9 bases from J, with 8 bases between. Germline CDR1 SEHNR, CDR2 FQNEAQ (reference sequence). For the CDR3, the DNA is TGTGCCAGCAGCGGGGGTTCTTCACCCCTCCACTTT. Translated, it gives CASSGGSSPLHF.

The chain is built from TRBV5-6 and TRBJ1-5, with D possibly being TRBD1 (5 bases). CDR3 size: 13 residues. V lost 3 bases, J lost 11 bases, and 15 bases lay in between. CDR1 and CDR2 (germline): SGHDT, YYEEEE. The CDR3 DNA sequence: TGTGCCAGCAGCTCGGGACTCCTAGGGGCCCAGCATTTT. It is translated as CASSSGLLGAQHF.

The rearrangement uses TRBV7-2 and TRBJ2-1; D may be TRBD2 (6 bases). This CDR3 is 14 amino acids long. Germline V gene sequence: CDR1 SGHTA, CDR2 FQGNSA. V shed 1 base and J shed 7 bases, with 11 bases lying between them. As DNA, the CDR3 is TGTGCCAGCAGCTTAGGACGGGGAGGAAATGAGCAGTTCTTC. It translates to CASSLGRGGNEQFF.

The chain carries TRBV7-3 and TRBJ1-6; the D gene is possibly TRBD1 (5 bases). Germline V CDR1 and CDR2: SGHTA, FQGTGA. The ends were cut back, 5 bases at V and 8 bases at J, with 13 bases in the middle. The CDR3 length is 14 residues. This CDR3 is CASSGDGGDSPLHF. The CDR3 DNA follows: TGTGCCAGCAGCGGGGACGGTGGGGATTCACCCCTCCACTTT. The full variable domain, in which reference TRBV7-3 and TRBJ1-6 provide the parts outside the CDR3, is GAGVSQTPSNKVTEKGKYVELRCDPISGHTALYWYRQSLGQGPEFLIYFQGTGAADDSGLPNDRFFAVRPEGSVSTLKIQRTERGDSAVYLCASSGDGGDSPLHFGNGTRLTVT.

The J gene is TRBJ1-6, the V gene TRBV11-2; TRBD1 is a possible D gene (6 bases). Trimming left V 4 bases short and J 7 bases short, with 14 bases between. This CDR3 has 15 amino acids. Germline values: CDR1 SGHAT, CDR2 FQNNGV. CDR3 region: CASSSPTGTNSPLHF. CDR3 sequence (DNA): TGTGCCAGCAGCTCCCCGACAGGAACCAATTCACCCCTCCACTTT.